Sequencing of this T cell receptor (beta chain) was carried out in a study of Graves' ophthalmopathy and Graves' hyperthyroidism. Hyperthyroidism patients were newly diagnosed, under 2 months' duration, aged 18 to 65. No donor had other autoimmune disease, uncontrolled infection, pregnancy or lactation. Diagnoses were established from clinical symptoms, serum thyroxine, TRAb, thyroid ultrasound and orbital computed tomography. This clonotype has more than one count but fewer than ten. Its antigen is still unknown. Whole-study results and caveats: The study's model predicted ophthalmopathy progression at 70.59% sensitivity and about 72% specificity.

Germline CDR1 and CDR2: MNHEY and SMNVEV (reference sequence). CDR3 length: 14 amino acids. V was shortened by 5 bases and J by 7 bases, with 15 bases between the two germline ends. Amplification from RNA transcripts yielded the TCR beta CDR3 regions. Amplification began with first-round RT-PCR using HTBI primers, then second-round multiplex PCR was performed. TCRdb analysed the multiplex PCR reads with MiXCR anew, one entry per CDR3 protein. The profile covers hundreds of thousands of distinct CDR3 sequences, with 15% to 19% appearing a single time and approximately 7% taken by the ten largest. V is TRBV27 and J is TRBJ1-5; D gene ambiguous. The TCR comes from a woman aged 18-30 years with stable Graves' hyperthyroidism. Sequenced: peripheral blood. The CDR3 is CASSPDPPGQPQHF. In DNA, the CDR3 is TGTGCCAGCAGTCCGGACCCCCCCGGCCAGCCCCAGCATTTT.